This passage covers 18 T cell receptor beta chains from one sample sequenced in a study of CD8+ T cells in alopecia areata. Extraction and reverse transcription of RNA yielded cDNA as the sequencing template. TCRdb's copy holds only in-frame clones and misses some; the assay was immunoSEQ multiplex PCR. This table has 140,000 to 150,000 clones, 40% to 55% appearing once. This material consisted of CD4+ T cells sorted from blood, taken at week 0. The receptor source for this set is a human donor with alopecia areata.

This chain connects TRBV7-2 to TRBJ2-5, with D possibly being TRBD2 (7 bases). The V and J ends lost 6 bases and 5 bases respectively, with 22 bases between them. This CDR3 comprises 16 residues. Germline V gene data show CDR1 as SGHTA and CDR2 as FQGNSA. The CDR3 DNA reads TGTGCCAGCAGTCCCCCCCGCTCGGGGGGCGGTGAGACCCAGTACTTC. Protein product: CASSPPRSGGGETQYF.

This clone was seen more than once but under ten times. The chain's CDR3 is CASRQGFQETQYF. DNA for the CDR3: TGCGCCAGCCGACAGGGCTTCCAAGAGACCCAGTACTTC. The chain carries TRBV5-1 and TRBJ2-5, with 7 bases identical to TRBD1. Per germline, CDR1 SGHRS and CDR2 YFSETQ. V dropped 7 bases and J dropped 1; count of bases not matched to a gene: 4. The CDR3 is made up of 13 amino acids.

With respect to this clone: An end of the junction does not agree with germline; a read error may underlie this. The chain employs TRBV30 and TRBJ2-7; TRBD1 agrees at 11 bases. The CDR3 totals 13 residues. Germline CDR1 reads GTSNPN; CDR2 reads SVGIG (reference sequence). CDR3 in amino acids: CAWSPGQGGGISF. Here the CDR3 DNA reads TGTGCCTGGAGTCCGGGACAGGGGGGAGGAATAAGCTTC.

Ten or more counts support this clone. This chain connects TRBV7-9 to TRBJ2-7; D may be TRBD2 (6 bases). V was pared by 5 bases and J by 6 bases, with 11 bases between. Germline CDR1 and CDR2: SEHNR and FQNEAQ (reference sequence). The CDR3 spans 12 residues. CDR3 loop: CASSRMGGEQYF. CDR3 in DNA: TGTGCCAGCAGCCGGATGGGGGGCGAGCAGTACTTC.

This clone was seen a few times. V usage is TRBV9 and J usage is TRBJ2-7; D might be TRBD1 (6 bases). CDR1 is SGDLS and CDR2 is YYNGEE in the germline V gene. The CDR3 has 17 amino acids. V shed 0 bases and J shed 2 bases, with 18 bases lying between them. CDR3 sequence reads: CASSVDPGDLSPYEQYF. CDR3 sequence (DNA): TGTGCCAGCAGCGTAGATCCAGGGGATCTCTCCCCCTACGAGCAGTACTTC.

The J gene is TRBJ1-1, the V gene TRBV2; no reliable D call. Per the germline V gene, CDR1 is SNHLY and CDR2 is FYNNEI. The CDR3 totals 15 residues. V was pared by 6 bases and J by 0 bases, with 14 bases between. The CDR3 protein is CASRPPGRMNTEAFF. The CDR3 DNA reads TGTGCCAGCAGGCCCCCCGGCCGAATGAACACTGAAGCTTTCTTT.

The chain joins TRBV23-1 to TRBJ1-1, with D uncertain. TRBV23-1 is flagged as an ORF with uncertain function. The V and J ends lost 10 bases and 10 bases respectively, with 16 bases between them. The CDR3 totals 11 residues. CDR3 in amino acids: CATTSLNPAFF. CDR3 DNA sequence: TGCGCCACTACCTCGTTAAACCCAGCTTTCTTT.

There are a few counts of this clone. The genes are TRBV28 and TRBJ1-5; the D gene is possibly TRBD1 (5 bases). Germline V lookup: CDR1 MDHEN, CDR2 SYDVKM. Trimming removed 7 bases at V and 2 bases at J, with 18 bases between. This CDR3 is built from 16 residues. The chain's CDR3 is CASTETQGVGNQPQHF. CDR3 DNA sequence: TGTGCCAGCACCGAAACCCAGGGAGTCGGCAATCAGCCCCAGCATTTT.

Here the CDR3 DNA reads TGTGCCAGCAGTGTCCGGGGCACCTATGGCTACACCTTC. This codes for CASSVRGTYGYTF. The chain carries TRBV27 and TRBJ1-2, with D maybe TRBD1 (5 bases). Germline V CDR1 and CDR2: MNHEY, SMNVEV (reference sequence). V was cut by 5 bases and J by 4 bases, with 11 bases left in between. The CDR3 extends over 13 amino acids.

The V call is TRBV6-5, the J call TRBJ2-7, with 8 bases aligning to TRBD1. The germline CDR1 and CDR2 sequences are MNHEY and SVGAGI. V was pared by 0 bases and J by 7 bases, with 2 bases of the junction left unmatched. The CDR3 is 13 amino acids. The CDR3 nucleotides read TGTGCCAGCAGTTACTCCAGGGGGCATGAGCAGTACTTC. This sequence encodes CASSYSRGHEQYF.

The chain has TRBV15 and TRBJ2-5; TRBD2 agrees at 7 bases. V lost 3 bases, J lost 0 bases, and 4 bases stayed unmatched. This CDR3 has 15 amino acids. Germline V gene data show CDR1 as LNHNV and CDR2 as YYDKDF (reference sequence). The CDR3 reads CATSRAGAYQETQYF. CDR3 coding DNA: TGTGCCACCAGCAGGGCGGGAGCCTACCAAGAGACCCAGTACTTC.

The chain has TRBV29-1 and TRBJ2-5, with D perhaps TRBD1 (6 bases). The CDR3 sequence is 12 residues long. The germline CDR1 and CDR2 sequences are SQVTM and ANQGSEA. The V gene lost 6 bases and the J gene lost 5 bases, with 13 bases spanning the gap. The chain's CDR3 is CSVSTGIETQYF. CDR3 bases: TGCAGCGTCAGTACAGGGATTGAGACCCAGTACTTC.

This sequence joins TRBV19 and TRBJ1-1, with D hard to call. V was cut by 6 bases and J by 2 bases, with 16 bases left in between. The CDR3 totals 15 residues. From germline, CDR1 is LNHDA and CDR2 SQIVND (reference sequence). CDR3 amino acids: CASRDGVRYNTEAFF. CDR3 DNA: TGTGCCAGTAGGGACGGGGTGAGGTATAACACTGAAGCTTTCTTT.

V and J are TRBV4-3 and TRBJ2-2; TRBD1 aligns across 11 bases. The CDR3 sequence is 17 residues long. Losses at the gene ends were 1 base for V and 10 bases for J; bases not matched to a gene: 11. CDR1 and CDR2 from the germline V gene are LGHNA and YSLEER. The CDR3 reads CASSQGYQDRGRVELFF. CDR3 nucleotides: TGCGCCAGCAGCCAAGGTTACCAGGACAGGGGGCGAGTGGAGCTGTTTTTT.

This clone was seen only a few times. The CDR3 DNA follows: TGTGCCACCAGCCCACCGAGGACAACCGAGGAGAGTACTGAAGCTTTCTTT. Amino acid sequence: CATSPPRTTEESTEAFF. The V gene is TRBV15, the J gene TRBJ1-1; TRBD1 is a possible D gene (5 bases). Germline V gene sequence: CDR1 LNHNV, CDR2 YYDKDF (reference sequence). Trimming removed 5 bases at V and 5 bases at J, with 24 bases between. The CDR3 contains 17 residues.

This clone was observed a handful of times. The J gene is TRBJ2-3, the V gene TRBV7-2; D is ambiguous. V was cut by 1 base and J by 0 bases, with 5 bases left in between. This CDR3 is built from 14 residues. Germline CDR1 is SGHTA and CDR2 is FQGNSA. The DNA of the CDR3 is TGTGCCAGCAGCTTAGTAACCAGCACAGATACGCAGTATTTT. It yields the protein CASSLVTSTDTQYF.

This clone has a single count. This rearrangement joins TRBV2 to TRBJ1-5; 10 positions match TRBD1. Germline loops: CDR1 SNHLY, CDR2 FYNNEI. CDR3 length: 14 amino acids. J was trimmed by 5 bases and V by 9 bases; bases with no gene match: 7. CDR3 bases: TGTGCCAGTAGCGGGACAGGGGCCGATCAGCCCCAGCATTTT. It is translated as CASSGTGADQPQHF.

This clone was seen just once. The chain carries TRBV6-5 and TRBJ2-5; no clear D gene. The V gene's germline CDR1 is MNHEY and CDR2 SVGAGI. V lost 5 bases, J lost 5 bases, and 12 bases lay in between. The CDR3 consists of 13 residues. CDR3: CASSAPRRETQYF. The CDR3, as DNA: TGTGCCAGCAGTGCCCCGAGAAGGGAGACCCAGTACTTC.